This TCR beta chain was sequenced during a study of long-term antiretroviral therapy in people with HIV. This was the immunoSEQ v3.0 assay at survey level. Assay used: immunoSEQ multiplex PCR; TCRdb lists only in-frame clones, some missing. The sample contains approximately 24,000 clones, 81% of which appear only once. The CDR3 covers 17 residues. Germline V CDR1 and CDR2: SEHNR, FQNEAQ (reference sequence). The trim removed 4 bases at V and 0 bases at J, leaving 10 bases unmatched. The chain couples TRBV7-9 to TRBJ2-3; 7 nucleotides match TRBD2. The source is a man between 25 and 39 years old with HIV. The sample in question was unsorted PBMCs, obtained 4.4 years after starting antiretroviral therapy. The CDR3 loop is CASSSPGSSGSTDTQYF. In DNA, the CDR3 is TGTGCCAGCAGCTCACCCGGGTCTAGCGGAAGCACAGATACGCAGTATTTT. The complete variable domain, with remaining parts taken from reference TRBV7-9 and TRBJ2-3, reads DTGVSQNPRHKITKRGQNVTFRCDPISEHNRLYWYRQTLGQGPEFLTYFQNEAQLEKSRLLSDRFSAERPKGSFSTLEIQRTEQGDSAMYLCASSSPGSSGSTDTQYFGPGTRLTVL.